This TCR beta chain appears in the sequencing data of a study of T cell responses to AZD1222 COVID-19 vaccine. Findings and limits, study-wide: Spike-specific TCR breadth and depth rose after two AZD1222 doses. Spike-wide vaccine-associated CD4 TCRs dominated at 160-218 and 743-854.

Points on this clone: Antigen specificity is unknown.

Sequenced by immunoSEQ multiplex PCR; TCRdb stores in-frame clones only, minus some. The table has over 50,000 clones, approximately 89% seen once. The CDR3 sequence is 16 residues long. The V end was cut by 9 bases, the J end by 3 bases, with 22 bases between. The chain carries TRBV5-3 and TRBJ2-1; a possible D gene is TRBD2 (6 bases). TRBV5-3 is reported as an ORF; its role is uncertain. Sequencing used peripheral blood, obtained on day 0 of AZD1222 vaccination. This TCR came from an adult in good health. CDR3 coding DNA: TGTGCCATAAGAGGGGTAACGGGAGAATGCTACAATGAGCAGTTCTTC. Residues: CAIRGVTGECYNEQFF.